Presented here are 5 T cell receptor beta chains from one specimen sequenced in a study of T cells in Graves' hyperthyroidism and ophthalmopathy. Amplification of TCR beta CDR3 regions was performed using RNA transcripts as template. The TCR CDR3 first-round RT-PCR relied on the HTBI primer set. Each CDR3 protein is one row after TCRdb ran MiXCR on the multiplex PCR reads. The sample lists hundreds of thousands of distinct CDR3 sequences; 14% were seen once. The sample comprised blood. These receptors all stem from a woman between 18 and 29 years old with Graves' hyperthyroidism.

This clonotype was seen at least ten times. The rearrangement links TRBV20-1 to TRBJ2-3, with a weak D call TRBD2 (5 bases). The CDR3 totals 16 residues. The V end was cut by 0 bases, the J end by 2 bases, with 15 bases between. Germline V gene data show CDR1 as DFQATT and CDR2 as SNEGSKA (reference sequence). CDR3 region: CSAREGSRPITDTQYF. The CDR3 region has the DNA TGCAGTGCTAGAGAGGGGAGTAGGCCGATCACAGATACGCAGTATTTT.

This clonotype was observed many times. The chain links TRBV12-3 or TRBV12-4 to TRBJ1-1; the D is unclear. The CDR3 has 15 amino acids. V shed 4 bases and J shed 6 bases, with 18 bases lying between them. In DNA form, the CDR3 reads TGTGCCAGCAGTTCCCATGGGGTACTTGGTGCTGAAGCTTTCTTT. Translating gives CASSSHGVLGAEAFF.

The CDR3 protein is CASSGTRAGGTDTQYF. DNA for the CDR3: TGTGCCAGCAGTGGGACTAGAGCGGGAGGCACAGATACGCAGTATTTT. The chain has TRBV2 and TRBJ2-3; 8 nucleotides agree with TRBD2. V shed 4 bases and J 1 base; nucleotides not matched to a gene: 7. CDR3 length: 16 amino acids. CDR1 and CDR2 (germline): SNHLY, FYNNEI. Looking up the rest from reference TRBV2 and TRBJ2-3 gives the full variable domain: EPEVTQTPSHQVTQMGQEVILRCVPISNHLYFYWYRQILGQKVEFLVSFYNNEISEKSEIFDDQFSVERPDGSNFTLKIRSTKLEDSAMYFCASSGTRAGGTDTQYFGPGTRLTVL.

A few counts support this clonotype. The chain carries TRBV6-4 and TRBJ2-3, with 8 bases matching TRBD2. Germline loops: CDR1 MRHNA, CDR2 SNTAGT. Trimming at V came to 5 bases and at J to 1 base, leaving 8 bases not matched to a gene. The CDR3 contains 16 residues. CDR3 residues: CASSPGGAGGTDTQYF. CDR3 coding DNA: TGTGCCAGCAGTCCGGGAGGAGCGGGAGGCACAGATACGCAGTATTTT.

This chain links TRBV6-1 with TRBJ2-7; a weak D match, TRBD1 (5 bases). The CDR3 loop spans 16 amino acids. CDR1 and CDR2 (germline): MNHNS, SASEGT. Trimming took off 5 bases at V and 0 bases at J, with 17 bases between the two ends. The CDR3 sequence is CASSQNRRVASYEQYF. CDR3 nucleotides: TGTGCCAGCAGTCAAAACCGCAGGGTGGCCTCCTACGAGCAGTACTTC.